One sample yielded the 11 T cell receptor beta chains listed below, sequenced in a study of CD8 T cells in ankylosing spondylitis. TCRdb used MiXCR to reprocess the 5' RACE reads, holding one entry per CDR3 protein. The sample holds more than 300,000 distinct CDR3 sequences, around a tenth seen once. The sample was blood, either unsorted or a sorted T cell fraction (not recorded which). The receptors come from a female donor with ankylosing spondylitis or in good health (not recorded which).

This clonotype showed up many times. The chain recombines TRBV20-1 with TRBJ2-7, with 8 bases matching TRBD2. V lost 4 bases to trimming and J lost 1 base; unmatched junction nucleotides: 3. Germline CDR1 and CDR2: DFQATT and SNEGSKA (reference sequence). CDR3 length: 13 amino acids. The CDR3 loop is CSATSGLSYEQYF. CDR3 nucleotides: TGCAGTGCTACTAGCGGGCTGTCCTACGAGCAGTACTTC.

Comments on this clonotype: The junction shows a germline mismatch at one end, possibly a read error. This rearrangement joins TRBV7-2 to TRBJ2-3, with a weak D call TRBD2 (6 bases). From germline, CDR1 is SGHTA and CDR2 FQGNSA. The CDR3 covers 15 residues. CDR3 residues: CSSSLMAGWTDTQYF. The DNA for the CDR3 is TGTTCCAGCAGCTTAATGGCGGGGTGGACAGATACGCAGTATTTT. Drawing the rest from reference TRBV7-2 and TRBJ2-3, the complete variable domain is GAGVSQSPSNKVTEKGKDVELRCDPISGHTALYWYRQSLGQGLEFLIYFQGNSAPDKSGLPSDRFSAERTGGSVSTLTIQRTQQEDSAVYLCSSSLMAGWTDTQYFGPGTRLTVL.

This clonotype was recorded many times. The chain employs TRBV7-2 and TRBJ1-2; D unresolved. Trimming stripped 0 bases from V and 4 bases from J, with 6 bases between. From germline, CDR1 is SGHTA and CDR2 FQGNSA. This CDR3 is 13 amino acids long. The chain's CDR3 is CASSLAQLYGYTF. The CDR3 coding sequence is TGTGCCAGCAGCTTAGCTCAGCTCTATGGCTACACCTTC.

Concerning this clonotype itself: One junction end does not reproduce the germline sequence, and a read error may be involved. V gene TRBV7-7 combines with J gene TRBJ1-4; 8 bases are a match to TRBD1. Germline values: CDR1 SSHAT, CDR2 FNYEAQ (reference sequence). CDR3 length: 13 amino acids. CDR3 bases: TGTGCTAGCAGCTTAGACAGGGGTGGGAAACTGTTTTTT. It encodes CASSLDRGGKLFF.

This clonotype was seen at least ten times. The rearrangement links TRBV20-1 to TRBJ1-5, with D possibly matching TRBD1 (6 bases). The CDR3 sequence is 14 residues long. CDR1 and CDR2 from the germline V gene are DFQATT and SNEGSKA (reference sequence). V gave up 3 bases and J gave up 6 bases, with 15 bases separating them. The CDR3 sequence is CSARRQDLFQPQHF. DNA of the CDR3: TGCAGTGCTAGGAGACAGGACCTTTTTCAGCCCCAGCATTTT.

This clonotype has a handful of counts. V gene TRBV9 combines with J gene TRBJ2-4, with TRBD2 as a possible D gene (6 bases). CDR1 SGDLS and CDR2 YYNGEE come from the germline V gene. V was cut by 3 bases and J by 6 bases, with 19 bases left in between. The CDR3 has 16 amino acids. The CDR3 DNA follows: TGTGCCAGCAGCGCGAGCTTGAGGAGGGAAGGAAACATTCAGTACTTC. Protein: CASSASLRREGNIQYF.

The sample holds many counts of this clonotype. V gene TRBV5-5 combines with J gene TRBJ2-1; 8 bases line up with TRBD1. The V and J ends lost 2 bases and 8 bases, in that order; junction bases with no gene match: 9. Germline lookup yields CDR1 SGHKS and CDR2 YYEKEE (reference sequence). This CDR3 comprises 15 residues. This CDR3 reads CASSFIPTGQDEQFF. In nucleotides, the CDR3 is TGTGCCAGCAGCTTCATTCCAACGGGACAGGATGAGCAGTTCTTC.

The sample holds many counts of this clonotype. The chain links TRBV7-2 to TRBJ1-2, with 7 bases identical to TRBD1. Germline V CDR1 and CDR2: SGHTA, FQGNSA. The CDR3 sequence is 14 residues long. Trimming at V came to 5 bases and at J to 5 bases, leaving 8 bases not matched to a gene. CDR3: CASSQNRGTYGYTF. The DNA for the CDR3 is TGTGCCAGCAGCCAGAACAGGGGAACTTATGGCTACACCTTC.

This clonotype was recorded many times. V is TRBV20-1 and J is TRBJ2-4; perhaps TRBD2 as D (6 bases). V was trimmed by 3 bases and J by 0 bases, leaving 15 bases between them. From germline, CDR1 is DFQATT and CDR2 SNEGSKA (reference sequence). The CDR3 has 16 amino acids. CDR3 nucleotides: TGCAGTGCTAGTGGTTCGGGGGAATTAGCCAAAAACATTCAGTACTTC. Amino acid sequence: CSASGSGELAKNIQYF.

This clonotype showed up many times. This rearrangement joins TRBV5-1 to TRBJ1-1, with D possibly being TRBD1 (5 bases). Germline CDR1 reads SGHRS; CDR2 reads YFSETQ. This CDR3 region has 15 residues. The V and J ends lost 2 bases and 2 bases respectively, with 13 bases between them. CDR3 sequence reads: CASSFWAQGNTEAFF. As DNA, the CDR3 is TGCGCCAGCAGCTTCTGGGCTCAGGGCAACACTGAAGCTTTCTTT.

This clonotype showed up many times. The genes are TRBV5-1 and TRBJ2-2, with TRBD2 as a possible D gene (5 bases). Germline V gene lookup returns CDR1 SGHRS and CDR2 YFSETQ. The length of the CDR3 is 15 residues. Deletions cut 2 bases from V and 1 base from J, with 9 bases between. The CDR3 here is CASSFAGENTGELFF. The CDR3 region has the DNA TGCGCCAGCAGCTTCGCCGGGGAGAACACCGGGGAGCTGTTTTTT.